This T cell receptor beta chain originates from a study of T-cell memory formation after mild COVID-19. Study findings and constraints: Nothing confirmed that second-wave clones peaking on day 37 were specific for SARS-CoV-2.

TCRdb recomputed calls from the 5' RACE reads with MiXCR, one row per CDR3 protein. Of around 83,000 distinct CDR3 sequences in the sample, roughly 23% were seen once. With respect to this clonotype: Its antigen is not identified.

The V gene lost 3 bases and the J gene lost 1 base, with 10 bases spanning the gap. This CDR3 is 15 amino acids long. Germline loops: CDR1 SGHRS, CDR2 YFSETQ. The V call is TRBV5-1, the J call TRBJ2-2, with unresolved D. Specimen: PBMCs or a T cell subset sorted from them (not recorded which). The receptor was isolated from a man between 18 and 35 years old who had mild COVID-19 (a few samples of this study predate the infection). Cell type and time point are not known. The CDR3 spells CASSSDVWNTGELFF. DNA for the CDR3: TGCGCCAGCAGCTCGGACGTCTGGAACACCGGGGAGCTGTTTTTT.